The sequence of this T cell receptor beta chain was determined in a study of shared clonotypes between healthy human individuals. With respect to this clone: Its antigen is unidentified.

Findings and caveats of the study: With several donors compared, approximately 5% of naive CD4 clonotypes were shared.

Evenly divided among several immunoSEQ plates was the genomic DNA of each subset. This table comes from immunoSEQ multiplex PCR, and its TCRdb copy is limited to in-frame clones, with some not included. The sample has under 700,000 clones, about 95% seen once. Only CD45RO-negative cells positively selected for CCR7 counted as naive CD8 cells, so terminally differentiated effector memory CD45RA+ cells were excluded. Donors were healthy HIV-negative adults without recently reported acute infections or vaccinations. Per the germline V gene, CDR1 is MNHNY and CDR2 is SVGAGI (reference sequence). The CDR3 has 14 residues. Trimming took off 5 bases at V and 0 bases at J, with 11 bases between the two ends.

The sequence derives from a woman aged 30 to 39 in good health. The V call is TRBV6-6, the J call TRBJ2-7, with D unclear. Sequenced: naive CD8+ T cells sorted from blood. CDR3 sequence: CASSITRSSYEQYF. The CDR3, as DNA: TGTGCCAGCAGTATTACAAGGAGCTCCTACGAGCAGTACTTC.